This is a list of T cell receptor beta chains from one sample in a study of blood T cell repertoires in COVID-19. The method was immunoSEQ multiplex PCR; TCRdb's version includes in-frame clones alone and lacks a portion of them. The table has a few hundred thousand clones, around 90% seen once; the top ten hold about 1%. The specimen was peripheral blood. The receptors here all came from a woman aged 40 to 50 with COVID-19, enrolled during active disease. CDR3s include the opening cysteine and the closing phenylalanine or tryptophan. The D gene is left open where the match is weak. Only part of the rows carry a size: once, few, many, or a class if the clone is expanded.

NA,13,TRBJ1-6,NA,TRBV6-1,CASSEEGVSPLHF,TGTGCCAGCAGTGAAGAAGGGGTTTCGCCCCTCCACTTT
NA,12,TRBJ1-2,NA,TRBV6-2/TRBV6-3,CASSHRDLGYTF,TGTGCCAGCAGCCACAGGGACCTTGGCTACACCTTC
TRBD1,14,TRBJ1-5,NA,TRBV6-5,CASSPDRARQPQHF,TGTGCCAGCAGCCCCGACAGGGCTCGACAGCCCCAGCATTTT
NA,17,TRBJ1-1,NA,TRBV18,CASSPSDQGLGNTEAFF,TGTGCCAGCTCACCATCGGACCAGGGGTTGGGGAACACTGAAGCTTTCTTT
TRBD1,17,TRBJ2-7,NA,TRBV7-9,CASSLDPAGDRVPEQYF,TGTGCCAGCAGCTTAGATCCAGCCGGAGACAGGGTACCCGAGCAGTACTTC
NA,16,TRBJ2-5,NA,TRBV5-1,CASSLVPSAYQETQYF,TGCGCCAGCAGCTTGGTTCCTAGCGCATACCAAGAGACCCAGTACTTC
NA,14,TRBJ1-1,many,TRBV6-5,CASRDGQRGTEAFF,TGTGCCAGCAGGGACGGACAGAGAGGAACTGAAGCTTTCTTT
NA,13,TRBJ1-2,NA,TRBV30,CAWSRPPPGGYTF,TGTGCCTGGAGTCGGCCGCCTCCGGGTGGCTACACCTTC
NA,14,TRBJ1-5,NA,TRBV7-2,CASSLGYGEQPQHF,TGTGCCAGCAGCTTAGGTTACGGGGAGCAGCCCCAGCATTTT
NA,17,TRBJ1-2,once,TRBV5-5,CASSFKGSGGTNYGYTF,TGTGCCAGCAGCTTTAAAGGGTCGGGGGGGACTAACTATGGCTACACCTTC
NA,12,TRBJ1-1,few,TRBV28,CASSLRNTEAFF,TGTGCCAGCAGTTTGAGGAACACTGAAGCTTTCTTT
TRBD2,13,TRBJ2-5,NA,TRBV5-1,CASSHTGGETQYF,TGCGCCAGCAGCCATACCGGGGGGGAGACCCAGTACTTC
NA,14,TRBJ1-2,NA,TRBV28,CASSFGGTNYGYTF,TGTGCCAGCAGTTTTGGGGGGACTAACTATGGCTACACCTTC
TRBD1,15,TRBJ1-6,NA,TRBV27,CASSPLQGNQSPLHF,TGTGCCAGCAGTCCGTTACAGGGGAATCAGTCACCCCTCCACTTT
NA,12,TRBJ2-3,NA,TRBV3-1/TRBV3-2,CASSQVQSFKYF,TGTGCCAGCAGCCAAGTGCAGTCCTTCAAGTATTTT